This is a list of T cell receptor beta chains from one sample in a study of sequential checkpoint blockade in melanoma. Using immunoSEQ multiplex PCR, the repertoire was profiled, and TCRdb retains in-frame clones only, with some absent. This repertoire shows about 3,500 clones, 15% to 20% found once; its top ten account for 20% to 25%. The starting material was tumor tissue (inferred from file names), obtained from a patient given nivolumab and ipilimumab in sequence. Receptor source: a human donor with melanoma. The CDR3 runs from the conserved cysteine through the conserved F or W. The listing skips clone size in some rows; elsewhere it reads once, few, many or a size class.

clone size: medium-sized; J gene: TRBJ2-1; V gene: TRBV9; CDR3 protein: CASSVGLGGRRAEGYNEQFF
clone size: many; J gene: TRBJ2-7; V gene: TRBV11-3; CDR3 protein: CASSLGLHSYEQYF
clone size: medium-sized; J gene: TRBJ2-3; V gene: TRBV6-8; CDR3 protein: CASSQLDGTSGGSDTQYF
clone size: few; J gene: TRBJ2-2; V gene: TRBV5-1; CDR3 protein: CASSLTSGNTGELFF
clone size: medium-sized; J gene: TRBJ2-3; V gene: TRBV28; CDR3 protein: CASSPGGGLFRTDTQYF
clone size: -; J gene: TRBJ2-5; V gene: TRBV6-8; CDR3 protein: CAISAGLEETQYF
clone size: few; J gene: TRBJ2-7; V gene: TRBV6-8; CDR3 protein: CAIGDVGAYYEQYF
clone size: few; J gene: TRBJ2-7; V gene: TRBV28; CDR3 protein: CASTTLAGVRPYEQYF
clone size: few; J gene: TRBJ1-5; V gene: TRBV6-8; CDR3 protein: CASSYLRTGDSNQPQHF
clone size: many; J gene: TRBJ1-6; V gene: TRBV9; CDR3 protein: CASSVGTGGFNSPLHF
clone size: medium-sized; J gene: TRBJ2-1; V gene: TRBV9; CDR3 protein: CASSVAGESYNEQFF
clone size: few; J gene: TRBJ1-2; V gene: TRBV10-3; CDR3 protein: CAVSPGANYGYTF
clone size: -; J gene: TRBJ1-3; V gene: TRBV6-8; CDR3 protein: CAISASYEIPGNTIYF
clone size: once; J gene: TRBJ1-2; V gene: TRBV19; CDR3 protein: CASTRTGEFGYTF
clone size: few; J gene: TRBJ1-2; V gene: TRBV10-3; CDR3 protein: CAISEAGANYGYTF
clone size: many; J gene: TRBJ2-3; V gene: TRBV28; CDR3 protein: CASRIAGSSTDTQYF
clone size: many; J gene: TRBJ2-3; V gene: TRBV11-3; CDR3 protein: CASSLSVLPTDTQYF
clone size: few; J gene: TRBJ1-5; V gene: TRBV2; CDR3 protein: CASSYDGIQPQHF
clone size: large; J gene: TRBJ1-5; V gene: TRBV6-8; CDR3 protein: CASSYDRDQPQHF
clone size: medium-sized; J gene: TRBJ1-5; V gene: TRBV11-3; CDR3 protein: CASSLFTANQPQHF
clone size: -; J gene: TRBJ1-1; V gene: TRBV19; CDR3 protein: CASSIGAANTEAFF
clone size: few; J gene: TRBJ2-5; V gene: TRBV11-3; CDR3 protein: CASSLVPSNGETQYF
clone size: -; J gene: TRBJ2-7; V gene: TRBV5-1; CDR3 protein: CASSLDSLRDEQYF
clone size: -; J gene: TRBJ2-2; V gene: TRBV11-3; CDR3 protein: CASSLGWGRRATGELFF
clone size: many; J gene: TRBJ2-5; V gene: TRBV11-3; CDR3 protein: CASSLSTTGRKTQYF
clone size: few; J gene: TRBJ1-4; V gene: TRBV30; CDR3 protein: CALVQGNEKLFF
clone size: -; J gene: TRBJ2-1; V gene: TRBV19; CDR3 protein: CATRIPMGYNEQFF
clone size: -; J gene: TRBJ1-5; V gene: TRBV6-4; CDR3 protein: CASSETRGLGNQPQHF
clone size: -; J gene: TRBJ2-5; V gene: TRBV30; CDR3 protein: CAWNRGEETQYF
clone size: many; J gene: TRBJ2-5; V gene: TRBV11-3; CDR3 protein: CASSLSPATNREGTQYF
clone size: -; J gene: TRBJ1-2; V gene: TRBV6-8; CDR3 protein: CASSVGQVVIYGYTF
clone size: medium-sized; J gene: TRBJ2-1; V gene: TRBV12-2; CDR3 protein: CASPGERPSIYNEQFF